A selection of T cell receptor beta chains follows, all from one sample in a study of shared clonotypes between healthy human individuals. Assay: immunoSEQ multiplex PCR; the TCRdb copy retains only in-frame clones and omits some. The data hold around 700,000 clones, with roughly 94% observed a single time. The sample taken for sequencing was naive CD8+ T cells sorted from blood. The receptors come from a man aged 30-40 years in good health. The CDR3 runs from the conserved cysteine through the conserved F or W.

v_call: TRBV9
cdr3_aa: CASSVGWGREWENIQYF

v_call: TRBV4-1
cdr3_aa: CASSQDQVEQFF

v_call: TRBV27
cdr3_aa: CASSLGQGGYEQYF

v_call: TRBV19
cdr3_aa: CASSARQGSTGELFF

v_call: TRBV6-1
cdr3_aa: CASSDFDGQRGTF

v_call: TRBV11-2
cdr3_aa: CASSFLVETQYF

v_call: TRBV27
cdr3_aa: CASSFGLAGKETQYF

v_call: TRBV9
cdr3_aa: CASSARTGHYEQYF

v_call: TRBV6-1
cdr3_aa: CASSVTGAGELFF

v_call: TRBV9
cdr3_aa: CASSAFGLAGANEQFF

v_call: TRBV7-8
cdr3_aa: CASSLFGWTAKNIQYF

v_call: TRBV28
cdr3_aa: CASSPQSDSYEQYF

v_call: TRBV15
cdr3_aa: CATSGRDNQPQHF

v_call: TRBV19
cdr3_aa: CASSRTIVRGAYEQYF

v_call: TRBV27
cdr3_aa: CASSLFGTNNQPQHF

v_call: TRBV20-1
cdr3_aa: CSGYSSYEQYF

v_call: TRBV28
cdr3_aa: CASRNLDRNPNGYTF

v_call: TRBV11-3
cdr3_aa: CASSLGSDRAINRGDTQYF

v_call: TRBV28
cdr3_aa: CASSLSREDEQFF

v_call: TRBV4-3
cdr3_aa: CASSQAWESSYEQYF

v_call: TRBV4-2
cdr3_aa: CASSQGDRPTLDQPQHF

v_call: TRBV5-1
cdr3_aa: CASSFSLRDRARNTEAFF

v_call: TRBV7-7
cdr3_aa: CASSLELAYNEQFF

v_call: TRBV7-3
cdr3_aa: CASSLLHTSGGPNTEAFF

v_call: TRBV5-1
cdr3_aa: CASSLTGEQDTQYF

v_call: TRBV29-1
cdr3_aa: CSVEASGLASNEQFF

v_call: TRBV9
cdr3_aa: CASSALLATFTDTQYF

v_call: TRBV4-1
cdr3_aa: CASSQDEAGGGNEQYF

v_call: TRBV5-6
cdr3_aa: CASSSLAGGTYEQYF